What follows describes a single TCR beta chain. Its antigen is undetermined. The sample comes from a study of CD8+CD57+ T cells in acquired aplastic anemia. As for the study in general: CD4+ and CD8+ cells, once sorted, gave DNA averaging roughly 3.2 ug. Study-wide points: The CD8+ Simpson's diversity of patients and controls was not significantly different. Researchers report that some 31 CD8+ CDR3 sequences appeared in both patients and controls.

Genomic DNA was employed as the template in profiling TCR beta VDJ and CDR3. In TCRdb, the reads were re-called with MiXCR into one record per CDR3 protein. The table lists about 150,000 distinct CDR3 sequences, less than 60% of them singletons. All patients picked for sequencing had shown, by flow cytometry, an expansion of CD8+CD57+ cells. The germline gives CDR1 SGHDT, CDR2 YYEEEE. Trimming took 4 bases from V and 4 from J; bases not matched to a gene: 11. The CDR3 consists of 15 residues. The receptor comes from a human donor with aplastic anemia. Sequencing was carried out using sorted CD4+, CD8+, or CD8+CD57+ T cells (not recorded which) from PBMCs. This rearrangement joins TRBV5-6 to TRBJ2-7; 7 nucleotides align to TRBD2. The CDR3: CASSQEGGSLYEQYF. CDR3 in DNA: TGTGCCAGCAGCCAAGAAGGCGGGAGTTTGTACGAGCAGTACTTC.